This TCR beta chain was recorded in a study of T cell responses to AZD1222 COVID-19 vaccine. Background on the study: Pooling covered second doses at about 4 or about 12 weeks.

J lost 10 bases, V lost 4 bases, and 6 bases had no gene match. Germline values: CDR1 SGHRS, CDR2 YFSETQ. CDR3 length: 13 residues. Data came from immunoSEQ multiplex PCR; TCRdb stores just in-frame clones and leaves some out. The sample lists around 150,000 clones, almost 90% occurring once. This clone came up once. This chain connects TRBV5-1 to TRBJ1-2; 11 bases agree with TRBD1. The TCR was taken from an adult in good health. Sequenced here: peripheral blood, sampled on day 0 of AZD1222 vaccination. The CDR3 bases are TGCGCCAGCAGCGTCGGGACAGGGGGAGACTACACCTTC. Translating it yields CASSVGTGGDYTF.